This paragraph reports one T cell receptor beta chain. The antigen remains undetermined. The CDR3 sequence is 15 residues long. The V gene lost 2 bases and the J gene lost 4 bases, with 14 bases spanning the gap. Looked up from germline, CDR1 is WSHSY and CDR2 is SAAADI. The sample comes from a study of cytomegalovirus exposure and HLA in healthy donors. This PCR relied on a set of 60 Vbeta primers and 13 Jbeta primers. Profiled with immunoSEQ multiplex PCR; TCRdb holds only in-frame clones, not every one. Of approximately 210,000 clones in the sample, 82% are singletons; the top ten hold 6%. Study-wide results and caveats: The study put 150 or so TCR beta chains on its list as cytomegalovirus-associated. Highest at DRB1 and lowest at HLA-C, TCR association rates differed among HLA loci in a later analysis. The CMV antigen specificity of a few CMV-associated chains was confirmed through in vitro analysis.

Sequences were obtained from PBMCs. The gene calls are TRBV10-2 and TRBJ1-2; the D gene is possibly TRBD1 (6 bases). The origin of this receptor is a man between 35 and 55 years old in good health and CMV-seropositive. The chain's CDR3 is CASSELVGAVYGYTF. In DNA form, the CDR3 reads TGCGCCAGCAGTGAGCTTGTGGGGGCTGTCTATGGCTACACCTTC.